The 29 T cell receptor beta chains below all came from one sample that was sequenced in a study of cytomegalovirus exposure and HLA in healthy donors. Researchers ran the PCR with 60 Vbeta and 13 Jbeta primers. Sequenced by immunoSEQ multiplex PCR; TCRdb stores in-frame clones only, minus some. The sample shows around 150,000 clones, 73% of them seen only once. Material: PBMCs. The source is a human donor in good health.

This chain uses TRBV10-3 with TRBJ2-1; 16 positions match TRBD2. The CDR3 totals 14 residues. V lost 7 bases, J lost 8 bases, and 2 bases stayed unmatched. CDR1 is ENHRY, CDR2 SYGVKD, per germline. The CDR3 DNA reads as TGTGCCATCAAAGGGACTAGCGGGGGGGATGAGCAGTTCTTC. Translated: CAIKGTSGGDEQFF.

The genes are TRBV10-3 and TRBJ2-7, with TRBD2 matching 10 bases. The CDR3 is made up of 18 amino acids. V was clipped by 4 bases and J by 7 bases; unmatched bases: 19. Germline V CDR1 and CDR2: ENHRY, SYGVKD. CDR3 nucleotide sequence: TGTGCCATCAGTGTGAGGGTAGCGGGAGGCCCTAGATCTGGGGAGCAGTACTTC. Its translation: CAISVRVAGGPRSGEQYF.

V gene TRBV30 combines with J gene TRBJ1-5; TRBD1 is a possible D gene (5 bases). V was clipped by 1 base and J by 5 bases, with 9 bases between them. From germline, CDR1 is GTSNPN and CDR2 SVGIG (reference sequence). The CDR3 covers 13 residues. The DNA for the CDR3 is TGTGCCTGGAGTGGGGACTTAGATCAGCCCCAGCATTTT. It yields the protein CAWSGDLDQPQHF. Full variable domain (rest looked up from reference TRBV30 and TRBJ1-5): SQTIHQWPATLVQPVGSPLSLECTVEGTSNPNLYWYRQAAGRGLQLLFYSVGIGQISSEVPQNLSASRPQDRQFILSSKKLLLSDSGFYLCAWSGDLDQPQHFGDGTRLSIL.

The chain recombines TRBV5-3 with TRBJ2-6; 8 nucleotides match TRBD2. TRBV5-3 is an ORF; its function is uncertain. The CDR3 is made up of 15 amino acids. The V and J ends lost 5 bases and 4 bases, in that order; junction bases with no gene match: 5. The DNA of the CDR3 is TGTGCCAGAAGTTCCGGACTAGCCGGGGCCAACGTCCTGACTTTC. It specifies CARSSGLAGANVLTF.

V is TRBV14 and J is TRBJ1-2; D remains unclear. Germline V gives CDR1 SGHDN, CDR2 FVKESK. The germline V and J ends were trimmed by 1 base and 5 bases, with 8 bases remaining between them. CDR3 length equals 13 residues. In DNA, the CDR3 is TGTGCCAGCAGCCAAGCTAGTTTTTATGGCTACACCTTC. Translation: CASSQASFYGYTF.

This clone appeared a single time. The chain links TRBV9 to TRBJ2-1; TRBD2 agrees at 10 bases. The V segment lost 3 bases and the J segment 3 bases; nucleotides outside the gene matches: 6. Germline-derived CDR1 and CDR2 are SGDLS and YYNGEE. The CDR3 sequence is 16 residues long. The CDR3 DNA reads as TGTGCCAGCAGCGCATCCAGGACTAGCGGCTACAATGAGCAGTTCTTC. Its translation is CASSASRTSGYNEQFF.

This chain joins TRBV15 and TRBJ2-3; 12 bases line up with TRBD2. Per germline, CDR1 LNHNV and CDR2 YYDKDF (reference sequence). The CDR3 loop spans 16 amino acids. Germline trimming cut 5 bases from V and 3 bases from J; bases unmatched to any gene: 6. The CDR3: CATSGRLAGETDTQYF. The CDR3 bases are TGTGCCACCAGCGGAAGACTAGCGGGAGAAACAGATACGCAGTATTTT.

This chain uses TRBV10-1 with TRBJ2-5; D may be TRBD2 (5 bases). CDR1 WNHNN and CDR2 SYGVQD come from the germline V gene (reference sequence). Trimming pared 3 bases from V and 7 bases from J, leaving 9 bases between. The CDR3 runs 12 residues. The CDR3 spells CASSDLRGTQYF. The CDR3 DNA sequence: TGCGCCAGCAGTGACCTCCGGGGGACCCAGTACTTC.

The V gene is TRBV18, the J gene TRBJ1-4, with D perhaps TRBD1 (6 bases). Germline V gene sequence: CDR1 KGHSH, CDR2 LQKENI. Trimming stripped 5 bases from V and 3 bases from J, with 10 bases between. The CDR3 contains 14 residues. DNA for the CDR3: TGTGCCAGCTCAGTACAGGGATCTAATGAAAAACTGTTTTTT. Translation gives CASSVQGSNEKLFF.

This chain connects TRBV5-1 to TRBJ1-1, with D unclear. The CDR3 runs 14 residues. With 4 bases removed from V and 7 bases from J, the gap between germline ends came to 17 bases. CDR1 and CDR2 from the germline V gene are SGHRS and YFSETQ. CDR3 sequence: CASSQIRRESEAFF. In nucleotides, the CDR3 is TGCGCCAGCAGCCAGATCAGAAGGGAGAGTGAAGCTTTCTTT.

This clone was picked up a small number of times. This sequence joins TRBV27 and TRBJ2-2, with D unresolved. The CDR3 is made up of 14 amino acids. Germline V gene lookup returns CDR1 MNHEY and CDR2 SMNVEV (reference sequence). Trimming removed 6 bases at V and 4 bases at J, with 12 bases between. The CDR3 is CASSRRLGTGELFF. The CDR3 DNA is TGTGCCAGCAGCCGACGACTGGGCACCGGGGAGCTGTTTTTT.

This clone was counted a few times. V gene TRBV5-4 combines with J gene TRBJ1-1; 9 bases map to TRBD1. The germline V gene has CDR1 SGHNT and CDR2 YYREEE (reference sequence). The CDR3 has 16 amino acids. V was clipped by 3 bases and J by 4 bases; unmatched bases: 10. In DNA, the CDR3 is TGTGCCAGCAGCTCGAAGGCGGGACAGGGAGTCACTGAAGCTTTCTTT. The encoded protein is CASSSKAGQGVTEAFF.

This chain connects TRBV7-9 to TRBJ2-1, with 7 bases lining up with TRBD2. V dropped 10 bases and J dropped 5; count of bases not matched to a gene: 5. Germline assignment: CDR1 SEHNR and CDR2 FQNEAQ (reference sequence). This CDR3 contains 12 residues. CDR3 nucleotide sequence: TGTGCCACACGGGAGGTCAACAATGAGCAGTTCTTC. It encodes CATREVNNEQFF. Drawing the rest from reference TRBV7-9 and TRBJ2-1, the complete variable domain is DTGVSQNPRHKITKRGQNVTFRCDPISEHNRLYWYRQTLGQGPEFLTYFQNEAQLEKSRLLSDRFSAERPKGSFSTLEIQRTEQGDSAMYLCATREVNNEQFFGPGTRLTVL.

The V and J genes are TRBV7-3 and TRBJ2-3; TRBD2 matches 9 bases. Germline trimming cut 4 bases from V and 2 bases from J; bases unmatched to any gene: 10. In germline, CDR1 is SGHTA, CDR2 FQGTGA. The CDR3 length is 17 residues. The CDR3 reads CASSSQKRGAHTDTQYF. CDR3 coding DNA: TGTGCCAGCAGCTCCCAAAAGCGGGGGGCCCACACAGATACGCAGTATTTT.

The chain uses TRBV6-5 and TRBJ1-4; the D gene is possibly TRBD1 (6 bases). CDR1 MNHEY and CDR2 SVGAGI come from the germline V gene. V lost 6 bases and J 7 bases, leaving 18 bases between the germline ends. This CDR3 comprises 15 residues. CDR3 sequence reads: CASSRDRSSLEKLFF. CDR3 sequence (DNA): TGTGCCAGCAGCAGAGACAGGTCCTCACTTGAAAAACTGTTTTTT.

This clone appeared once. The V gene is TRBV6-1, the J gene TRBJ1-2; 7 bases map to TRBD1. Losses at the gene ends were 1 base for V and 7 bases for J; bases not matched to a gene: 9. The germline V gene has CDR1 MNHNS and CDR2 SASEGT. The CDR3 length is 15 residues. The CDR3 is CASSEVGRGNGGYTF. In nucleotides, the CDR3 is TGTGCCAGCAGTGAAGTAGGCAGGGGGAATGGTGGCTACACCTTC.

The chain carries TRBV10-3 and TRBJ2-3; 9 nucleotides align to TRBD2. Trimming at V came to 10 bases and at J to 0 bases, leaving 8 bases not matched to a gene. Germline lookup yields CDR1 ENHRY and CDR2 SYGVKD. This CDR3 spans 15 amino acids. Here the CDR3 reads CATRGGAPSTDTQYF. CDR3 nucleotide sequence: TGTGCCACCCGCGGGGGGGCCCCTAGCACAGATACGCAGTATTTT.

This clone was observed a handful of times. The chain recombines TRBV7-9 with TRBJ1-4, with 7 bases fitting TRBD1. Trimming at V came to 5 bases and at J to 5 bases, leaving 8 bases not matched to a gene. Germline V gene sequence: CDR1 SEHNR, CDR2 FQNEAQ (reference sequence). This CDR3 contains 15 residues. The CDR3 region is CASSQAGTDNEKLFF. Written as DNA, the CDR3 is TGTGCCAGCAGCCAGGCCGGGACAGACAATGAAAAACTGTTTTTT.

V is TRBV30 and J is TRBJ1-3; maybe TRBD1 (5 bases). Germline CDR1 and CDR2: GTSNPN and SVGIG (reference sequence). The CDR3 contains 15 residues. Trimming took 7 bases from V and 3 from J, leaving 19 bases between them. CDR3 loop: CASTLEGRIGNTIYF. The CDR3 bases are TGTGCCTCCACCCTCGAGGGGAGGATTGGAAACACCATATATTTT.

V is TRBV15 and J is TRBJ1-3; D is uncertain. Germline assignment: CDR1 LNHNV and CDR2 YYDKDF (reference sequence). V lost 1 base to trimming and J lost 4 bases, with 17 bases between them. CDR3 length: 17 amino acids. This CDR3 reads CATSRGSGPHEGNTIYF. CDR3 coding DNA: TGTGCCACCAGCAGAGGATCTGGGCCGCATGAAGGAAACACCATATATTTT.

This clone was observed a handful of times. The chain has TRBV4-1 and TRBJ2-5; 7 nucleotides agree with TRBD2. CDR3 size: 12 residues. In germline, CDR1 is MGHRA, CDR2 YSYEKL. Unmatched junction bases numbered 3, after V lost 0 bases and J lost 11 bases. The CDR3 spells CASSQDGGEQYF. The DNA for the CDR3 is TGCGCCAGCAGCCAAGATGGGGGGGAGCAGTACTTC.

The chain has TRBV6-6 and TRBJ2-1, with 7 bases identical to TRBD2. Germline assignment: CDR1 MNHNY and CDR2 SVGAGI (reference sequence). CDR3 length equals 14 residues. The trim removed 4 bases at V and 4 bases at J, leaving 4 bases unmatched. CDR3 in DNA: TGTGCCAGCAGTTGGCTAGCGGAATACAATGAGCAGTTCTTC. Encoded protein: CASSWLAEYNEQFF.

In its sample, this clone was seen once. The chain carries TRBV9 and TRBJ2-7; 7 nucleotides agree with TRBD1. Trimming at V came to 4 bases and at J to 3 bases, leaving 19 bases not matched to a gene. The CDR3 has 18 amino acids. In germline, CDR1 is SGDLS, CDR2 YYNGEE. The CDR3 sequence is CASSPTKRFGTVHYEQYF. Written as DNA, the CDR3 is TGTGCCAGCAGCCCCACTAAACGTTTTGGGACAGTACACTACGAGCAGTACTTC.

This clone was seen only a few times. The chain has TRBV7-9 and TRBJ2-1, with TRBD2 matching over 9 bases. The V and J ends lost 1 base and 16 bases, in that order; junction bases with no gene match: 8. The CDR3 has 13 amino acids. Germline CDR1 is SEHNR and CDR2 is FQNEAQ (reference sequence). CDR3 residues: CASSLDRAGGRFF. In DNA, the CDR3 is TGTGCCAGCAGCTTAGACCGGGCGGGGGGGCGATTCTTC.

The chain links TRBV4-2 to TRBJ2-1, with TRBD1 as a possible D gene (5 bases). Germline CDR1 and CDR2: LGHNA and YNFKEQ. The CDR3 sequence is 11 residues long. The V gene lost 4 bases and the J gene lost 9 bases, with 7 bases spanning the gap. The CDR3 region is CASSLGLEQFF. The CDR3 nucleotides read TGTGCCAGCAGCCTGGGGCTTGAGCAGTTCTTC.

The chain carries TRBV4-1 and TRBJ1-4; possible D gene TRBD1, 5 bases. Germline values: CDR1 MGHRA, CDR2 YSYEKL. The V and J ends lost 0 bases and 6 bases respectively, with 11 bases between them. CDR3 length equals 15 residues. The CDR3 is CASSQDGGGDEKLFF. For the CDR3, the DNA is TGCGCCAGCAGCCAAGATGGGGGGGGAGATGAAAAACTGTTTTTT.

On this clone: Other DNA sequences of this sample code for an identical CDR3. The rearrangement joins TRBV28 to TRBJ1-4, with 9 nucleotides matching TRBD1. Germline V gene lookup returns CDR1 MDHEN and CDR2 SYDVKM. V lost 5 bases and J lost 8; bases outside the gene matches: 9. This CDR3 contains 15 residues. Here the CDR3 reads CASSLPGQGGEKLFF. The CDR3 region has the DNA TGTGCCAGCAGTCTCCCGGGACAGGGAGGGGAAAAACTGTTTTTT.

The V call is TRBV28, the J call TRBJ2-1, with TRBD2 matching 10 bases. The CDR3 runs to 18 residues. J was trimmed by 7 bases and V by 6 bases; bases with no gene match: 18. Germline CDR1 and CDR2: MDHEN and SYDVKM. CDR3 loop: CASRYQGLSLAGDNEQFF. The DNA of the CDR3 is TGTGCCAGCAGATACCAAGGACTGTCTCTAGCGGGAGATAATGAGCAGTTCTTC.

This chain links TRBV18 with TRBJ1-2, with D possibly matching TRBD1 (6 bases). Germline assignment: CDR1 KGHSH and CDR2 LQKENI. The CDR3 totals 16 residues. Trimming pared 4 bases from V and 4 bases from J, leaving 19 bases between. The CDR3 bases are TGTGCCAGCTCACTCGCGGACAGACAAGACGCCTATGGCTACACCTTC. Protein: CASSLADRQDAYGYTF.